The T cell receptor (beta chain) described here comes from a study of Ad26.COV2.S vaccination and SARS-CoV-2 variants. Study-wide background: Intramuscularly, Ad26.COV2.S was given either once or twice, 56 days apart. Study-level points and caveats: Comparability of non-spike TCR breadth was observed across vaccine and placebo recipients. In TCR breadth and depth analyses, total T cell responses may have been underestimated. Once vaccination had occurred, spike-specific CD8+ and CD4+ T cell responses reportedly showed substantial breadth.

Trimming took 5 bases from V and 6 from J, leaving 7 bases between them. Germline CDR1 MDHEN, CDR2 SYDVKM. The CDR3 consists of 12 residues. Notes on this clone: Its antigen is unknown.

Specified treatment: roughly 18 received Ad26.COV2.S at low or high dose, single or two shots; roughly 5 received placebo; per-sample allocation not given. The study sampled participants on day 63 after the first vaccine or placebo injection. The assay was immunoSEQ multiplex PCR, and TCRdb's table has in-frame clones only and misses some. The table has 350,000 to 500,000 clones, more than 80% seen once. This chain uses TRBV28 with TRBJ1-4, with D possibly TRBD1 on 5 matching bases. The sequenced sample was peripheral blood, obtained in a trial of Ad26.COV2.S vaccine versus placebo. The sequence was obtained from a person between 18 and 60 years old who received the Ad26.COV2.S COVID-19 vaccine or a placebo. The CDR3 here is CASSRQYEKLFF. CDR3 sequence (DNA): TGTGCCAGCAGTCGACAGTATGAAAAACTGTTTTTT.